The entry that follows covers one TCR beta chain sequence. Its antigen is as yet unknown. The primer mix had 60 Vbeta and 13 Jbeta primers. The repertoire was sequenced with immunoSEQ multiplex PCR; TCRdb's copy has only in-frame clones and lacks some. The sample lists some 240,000 clones; about nine tenths were seen once. This sample was taken from a study of cytomegalovirus exposure and HLA in healthy donors. The overall study: Among around 170 million T cells, an earlier analysis found approximately 110 million unique TCR beta sequences.

General observations from the study: Later on, a genetic analysis was performed. It linked a missense variant in DCLRE1C with V- and J-gene trimming of TCR beta.

The sequence came from a girl aged 2-10 years in good health and CMV-seronegative. The sequencing input was PBMCs.

CDR3: CAISVGTSGGNEQFF. Here the CDR3 DNA reads TGTGCCATCAGCGTCGGGACTAGCGGTGGGAATGAGCAGTTCTTC. The genes are TRBV10-3 and TRBJ2-1; the match to TRBD2 covers 11 bases. Germline CDR1 is ENHRY and CDR2 is SYGVKD. V gave up 6 bases and J gave up 7 bases; unmatched junction bases: 8. The CDR3 extends over 15 amino acids.